The table lists the clone carrying this T cell receptor beta chain with a few counts. As yet, its antigen is unknown. Naive CD8 cells comprised CD45RO-negative, CCR7-positively selected cells, excluding terminally differentiated effector memory CD45RA+ cells. The data were taken from a study of shared clonotypes between healthy human individuals. Broader study findings: Incomplete sequencing of sorted subsets was indicated by rarefaction despite large depth. Naive subsets typically showed greater estimated richness than memory subsets.

Samples underwent the assay at deep level. Each subset's genomic DNA was shared equally among a number of immunoSEQ plates. Profiled with immunoSEQ multiplex PCR; TCRdb holds only in-frame clones, not every one. Seen here are 650,000 to 800,000 clones, around 92% observed once, and the top ten hold more than 20%. The CDR3 is 17 amino acids. Trimming stripped 6 bases from V and 1 base from J, with 20 bases between. From germline, CDR1 is SEHNR and CDR2 FQNEAQ (reference sequence). Sequencing input: naive CD8+ T cells sorted from blood. The chain couples TRBV7-9 to TRBJ2-3; D is possibly TRBD2 (6 bases). The origin of this receptor is a man aged 25 to 40 in good health. Here the CDR3 reads CASRPKLTSIGTDTQYF. DNA for the CDR3: TGTGCCAGCAGACCTAAATTAACTAGCATCGGCACAGATACGCAGTATTTT.